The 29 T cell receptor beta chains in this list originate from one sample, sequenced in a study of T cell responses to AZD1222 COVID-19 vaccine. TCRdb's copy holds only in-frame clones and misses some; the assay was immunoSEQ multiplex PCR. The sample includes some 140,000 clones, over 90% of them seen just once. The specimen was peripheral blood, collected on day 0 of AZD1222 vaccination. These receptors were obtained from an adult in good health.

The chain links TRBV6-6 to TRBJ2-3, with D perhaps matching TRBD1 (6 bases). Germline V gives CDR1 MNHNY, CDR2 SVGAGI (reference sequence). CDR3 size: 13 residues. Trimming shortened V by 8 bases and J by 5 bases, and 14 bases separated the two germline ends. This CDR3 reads CASRGHEQDTQYF. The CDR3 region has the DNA TGTGCCAGCCGGGGACACGAGCAAGATACGCAGTATTTT.

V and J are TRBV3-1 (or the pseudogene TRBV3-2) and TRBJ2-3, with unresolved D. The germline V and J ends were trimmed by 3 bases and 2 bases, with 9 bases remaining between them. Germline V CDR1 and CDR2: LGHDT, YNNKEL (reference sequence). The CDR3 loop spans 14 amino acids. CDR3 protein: CASSHMVDTDTQYF. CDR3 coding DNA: TGTGCCAGCAGCCATATGGTGGACACAGATACGCAGTATTTT.

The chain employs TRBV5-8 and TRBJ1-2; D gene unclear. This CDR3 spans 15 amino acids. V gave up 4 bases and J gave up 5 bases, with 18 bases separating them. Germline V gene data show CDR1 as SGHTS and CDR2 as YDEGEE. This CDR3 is CASSLRARWVYGYTF. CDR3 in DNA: TGTGCCAGCAGCCTGAGGGCTCGGTGGGTTTATGGCTACACCTTC.

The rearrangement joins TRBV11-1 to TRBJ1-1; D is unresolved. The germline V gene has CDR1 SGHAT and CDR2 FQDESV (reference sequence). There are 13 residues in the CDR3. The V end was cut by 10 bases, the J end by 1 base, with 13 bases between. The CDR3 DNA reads TGTGCCACTTCGGTGGACCCGAACACTGAAGCTTTCTTT. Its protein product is CATSVDPNTEAFF.

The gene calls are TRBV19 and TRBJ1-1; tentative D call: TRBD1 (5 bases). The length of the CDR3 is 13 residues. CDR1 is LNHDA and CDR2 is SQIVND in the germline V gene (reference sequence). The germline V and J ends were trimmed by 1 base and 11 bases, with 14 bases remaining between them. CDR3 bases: TGTGCCAGTAGTATAGGACAGACATCTGCGGCTTTCTTT. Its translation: CASSIGQTSAAFF.

This CDR3 is CATSGQLNTEAFF. CDR3 sequence (DNA): TGTGCCACCAGTGGACAACTGAACACTGAAGCTTTCTTT. This chain uses TRBV24-1 with TRBJ1-1; the D is unclear. Trimming pared 5 bases from V and 0 bases from J, leaving 6 bases between. Germline CDR1 reads KGHDR; CDR2 reads SFDVKD. The CDR3 covers 13 residues.

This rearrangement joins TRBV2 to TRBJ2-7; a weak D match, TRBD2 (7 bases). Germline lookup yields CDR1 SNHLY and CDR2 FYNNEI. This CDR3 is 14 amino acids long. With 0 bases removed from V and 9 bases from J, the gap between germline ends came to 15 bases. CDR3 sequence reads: CASSEAEGGLPQYF. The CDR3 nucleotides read TGTGCCAGCAGTGAAGCGGAGGGGGGGTTGCCGCAGTACTTC.

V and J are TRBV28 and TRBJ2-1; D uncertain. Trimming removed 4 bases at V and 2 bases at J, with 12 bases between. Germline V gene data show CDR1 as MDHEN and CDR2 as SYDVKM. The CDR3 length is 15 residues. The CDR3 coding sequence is TGTGCCAGCAGTTCCGATGGTTGGGCCTACAATGAGCAGTTCTTC. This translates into CASSSDGWAYNEQFF.

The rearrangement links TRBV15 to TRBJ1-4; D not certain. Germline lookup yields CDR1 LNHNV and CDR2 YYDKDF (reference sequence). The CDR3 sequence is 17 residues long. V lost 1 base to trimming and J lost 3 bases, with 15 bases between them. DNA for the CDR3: TGTGCCACCAGCAGAGCTGGCAGAGCGTGGGCTAATGAAAAACTGTTTTTT. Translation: CATSRAGRAWANEKLFF.

This chain's CDR3 is CASSLEFGKGRMFYEQYF. The CDR3 DNA is TGTGCCAGCAGCTTGGAATTCGGGAAAGGGAGGATGTTCTACGAGCAGTACTTC. The chain has TRBV5-4 and TRBJ2-7, with TRBD2 as a possible D gene (6 bases). CDR3 length equals 18 residues. The V and J ends lost 0 bases and 3 bases respectively, with 22 bases between them. Germline loops: CDR1 SGHNT, CDR2 YYREEE (reference sequence).

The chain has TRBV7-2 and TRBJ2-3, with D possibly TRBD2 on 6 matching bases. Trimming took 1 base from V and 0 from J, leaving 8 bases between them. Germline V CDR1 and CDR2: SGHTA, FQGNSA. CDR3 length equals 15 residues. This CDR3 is CASSLVADSTDTQYF. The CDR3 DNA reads TGTGCCAGCAGCTTAGTAGCGGATAGCACAGATACGCAGTATTTT.

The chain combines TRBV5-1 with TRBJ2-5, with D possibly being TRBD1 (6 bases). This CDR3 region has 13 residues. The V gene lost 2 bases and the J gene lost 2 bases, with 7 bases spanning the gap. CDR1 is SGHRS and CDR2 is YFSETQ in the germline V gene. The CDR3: CASSLRGQETQYF. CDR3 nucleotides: TGCGCCAGCAGCTTAAGGGGGCAAGAGACCCAGTACTTC.

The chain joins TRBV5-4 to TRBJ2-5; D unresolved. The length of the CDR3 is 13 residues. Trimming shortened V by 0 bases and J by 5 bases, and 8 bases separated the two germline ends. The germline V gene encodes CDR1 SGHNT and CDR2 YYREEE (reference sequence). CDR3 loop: CASSLVAGETQYF. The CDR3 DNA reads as TGTGCCAGCAGCTTGGTCGCCGGTGAGACCCAGTACTTC.

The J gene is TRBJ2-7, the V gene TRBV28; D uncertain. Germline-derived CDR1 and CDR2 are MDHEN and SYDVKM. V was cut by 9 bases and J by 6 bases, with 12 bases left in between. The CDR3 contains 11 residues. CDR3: CASNDPPEQYF. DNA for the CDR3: TGTGCCAGTAATGACCCCCCCGAGCAGTACTTC. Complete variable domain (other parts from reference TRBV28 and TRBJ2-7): DVKVTQSSRYLVKRTGEKVFLECVQDMDHENMFWYRQDPGLGLRLIYFSYDVKMKEKGDIPEGYSVSREKKERFSLILESASTNQTSMYLCASNDPPEQYFGPGTRLTVT.

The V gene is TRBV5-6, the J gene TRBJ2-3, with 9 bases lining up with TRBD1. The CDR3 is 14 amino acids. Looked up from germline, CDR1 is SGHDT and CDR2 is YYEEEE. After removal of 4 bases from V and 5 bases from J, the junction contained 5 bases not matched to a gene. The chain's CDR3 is CASSGTGTVDTQYF. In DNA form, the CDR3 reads TGTGCCAGCAGCGGGACAGGGACAGTAGATACGCAGTATTTT.

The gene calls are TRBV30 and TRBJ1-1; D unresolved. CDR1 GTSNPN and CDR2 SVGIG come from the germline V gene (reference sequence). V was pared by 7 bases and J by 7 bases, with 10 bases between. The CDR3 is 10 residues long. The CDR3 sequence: CAYGRIEAFF. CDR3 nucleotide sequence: TGTGCCTACGGGAGGATTGAAGCTTTCTTT.

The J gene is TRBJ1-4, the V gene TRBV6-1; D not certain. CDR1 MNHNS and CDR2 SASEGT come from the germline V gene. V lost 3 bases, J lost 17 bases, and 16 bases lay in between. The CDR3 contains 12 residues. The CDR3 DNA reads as TGTGCCAGCAGTGAGGGCCGTATGGACTGTTTTTTT. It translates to CASSEGRMDCFF.

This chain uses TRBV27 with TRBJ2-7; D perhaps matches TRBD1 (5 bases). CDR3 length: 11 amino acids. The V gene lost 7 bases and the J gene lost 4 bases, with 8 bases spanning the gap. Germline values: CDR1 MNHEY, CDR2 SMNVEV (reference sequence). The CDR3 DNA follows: TGTGCCAGCACCTCAGGGTACGAGCAGTACTTC. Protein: CASTSGYEQYF.

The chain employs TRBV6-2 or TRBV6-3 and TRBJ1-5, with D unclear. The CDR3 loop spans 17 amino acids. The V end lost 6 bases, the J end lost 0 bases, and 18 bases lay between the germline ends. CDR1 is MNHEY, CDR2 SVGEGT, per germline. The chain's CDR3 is CASSRPAAGVSNQPQHF. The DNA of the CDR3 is TGTGCCAGCAGCCGCCCCGCGGCAGGAGTTAGCAATCAGCCCCAGCATTTT.

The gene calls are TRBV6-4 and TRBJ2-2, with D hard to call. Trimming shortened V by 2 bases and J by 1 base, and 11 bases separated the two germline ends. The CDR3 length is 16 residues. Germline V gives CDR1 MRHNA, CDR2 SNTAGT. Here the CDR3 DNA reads TGTGCCAGCAGTGACGATCCCACCGGGAACACCGGGGAGCTGTTTTTT. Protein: CASSDDPTGNTGELFF.

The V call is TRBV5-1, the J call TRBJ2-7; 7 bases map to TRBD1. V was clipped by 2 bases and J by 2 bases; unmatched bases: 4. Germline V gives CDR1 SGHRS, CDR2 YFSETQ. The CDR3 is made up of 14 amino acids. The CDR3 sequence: CASSLQGITYEQYF. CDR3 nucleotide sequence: TGCGCCAGCAGCTTACAGGGGATTACCTACGAGCAGTACTTC.

Here the CDR3 DNA reads TGTGCCAGCTTCTATGGCTACACCTTC. Protein product: CASFYGYTF. The chain links TRBV21-1 to TRBJ1-2. TRBV21-1 is a pseudogene segment. CDR3 length equals 9 residues.

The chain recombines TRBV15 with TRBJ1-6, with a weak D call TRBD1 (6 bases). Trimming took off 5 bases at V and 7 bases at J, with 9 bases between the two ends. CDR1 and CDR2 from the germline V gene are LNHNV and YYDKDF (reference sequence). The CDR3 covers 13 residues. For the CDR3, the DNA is TGTGCCACCAGCGCAGGGGACAATTCACCCCTCCACTTT. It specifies CATSAGDNSPLHF.

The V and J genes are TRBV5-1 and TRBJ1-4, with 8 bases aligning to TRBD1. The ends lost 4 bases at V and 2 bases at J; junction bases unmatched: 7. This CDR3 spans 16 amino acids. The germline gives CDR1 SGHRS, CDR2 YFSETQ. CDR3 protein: CASSPSYRGTNEKLFF. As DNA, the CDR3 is TGCGCCAGCAGCCCAAGTTACAGGGGGACTAATGAAAAACTGTTTTTT. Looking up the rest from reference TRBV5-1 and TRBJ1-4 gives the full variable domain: KAGVTQTPRYLIKTRGQQVTLSCSPISGHRSVSWYQQTPGQGLQFLFEYFSETQRNKGNFPGRFSGRQFSNSRSEMNVSTLELGDSALYLCASSPSYRGTNEKLFFGSGTQLSVL.

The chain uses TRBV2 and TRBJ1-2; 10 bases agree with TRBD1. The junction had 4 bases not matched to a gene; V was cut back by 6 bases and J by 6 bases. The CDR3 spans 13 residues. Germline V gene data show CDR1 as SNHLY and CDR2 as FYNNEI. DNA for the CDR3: TGTGCCAGCAGCGCCGGGACAGGGGATGGCTACACCTTC. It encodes CASSAGTGDGYTF. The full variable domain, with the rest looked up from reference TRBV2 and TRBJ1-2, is EPEVTQTPSHQVTQMGQEVILRCVPISNHLYFYWYRQILGQKVEFLVSFYNNEISEKSEIFDDQFSVERPDGSNFTLKIRSTKLEDSAMYFCASSAGTGDGYTFGSGTRLTVV.

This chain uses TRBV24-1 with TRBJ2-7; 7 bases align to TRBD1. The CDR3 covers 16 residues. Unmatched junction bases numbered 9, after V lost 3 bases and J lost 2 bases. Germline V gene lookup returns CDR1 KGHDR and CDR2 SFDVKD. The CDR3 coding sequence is TGTGCCACCAGTGATCCAAAGACAGGGAAGCCCTACGAGCAGTACTTC. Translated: CATSDPKTGKPYEQYF.

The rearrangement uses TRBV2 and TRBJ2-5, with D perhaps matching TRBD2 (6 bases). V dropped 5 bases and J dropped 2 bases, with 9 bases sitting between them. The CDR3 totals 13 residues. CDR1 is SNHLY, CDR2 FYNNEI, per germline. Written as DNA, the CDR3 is TGTGCCAGCAGTAGGGACTTACAAGAGACCCAGTACTTC. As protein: CASSRDLQETQYF.

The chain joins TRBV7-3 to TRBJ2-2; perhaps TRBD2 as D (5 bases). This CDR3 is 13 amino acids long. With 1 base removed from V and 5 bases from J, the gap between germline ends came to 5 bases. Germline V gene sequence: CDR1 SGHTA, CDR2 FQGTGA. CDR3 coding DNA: TGTGCCAGCAGCTTAAAGCGGACCGGGGAGCTGTTTTTT. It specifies CASSLKRTGELFF.

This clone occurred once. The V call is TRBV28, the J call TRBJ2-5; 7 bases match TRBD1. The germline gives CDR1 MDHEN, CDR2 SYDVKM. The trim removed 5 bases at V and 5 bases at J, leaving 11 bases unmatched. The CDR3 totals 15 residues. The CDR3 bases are TGTGCCAGCAGTCGACCTCGCGGACAGGAGGAGACCCAGTACTTC. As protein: CASSRPRGQEETQYF. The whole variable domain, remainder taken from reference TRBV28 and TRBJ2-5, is DVKVTQSSRYLVKRTGEKVFLECVQDMDHENMFWYRQDPGLGLRLIYFSYDVKMKEKGDIPEGYSVSREKKERFSLILESASTNQTSMYLCASSRPRGQEETQYFGPGTRLLVL.